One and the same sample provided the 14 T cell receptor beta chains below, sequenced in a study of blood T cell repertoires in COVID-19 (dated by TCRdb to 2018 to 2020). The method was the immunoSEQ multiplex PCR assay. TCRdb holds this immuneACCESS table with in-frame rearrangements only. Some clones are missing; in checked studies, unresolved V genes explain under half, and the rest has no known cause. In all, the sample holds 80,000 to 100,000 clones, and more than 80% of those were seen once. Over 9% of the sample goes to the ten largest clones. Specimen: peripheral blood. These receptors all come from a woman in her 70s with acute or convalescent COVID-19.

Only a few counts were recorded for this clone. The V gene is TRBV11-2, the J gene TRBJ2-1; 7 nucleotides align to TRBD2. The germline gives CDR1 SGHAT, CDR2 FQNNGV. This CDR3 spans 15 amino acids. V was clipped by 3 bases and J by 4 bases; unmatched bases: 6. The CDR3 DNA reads TGTGCCAGCAGCTTGACGGGGGGATATTACAATGAGCAGTTCTTC. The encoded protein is CASSLTGGYYNEQFF.

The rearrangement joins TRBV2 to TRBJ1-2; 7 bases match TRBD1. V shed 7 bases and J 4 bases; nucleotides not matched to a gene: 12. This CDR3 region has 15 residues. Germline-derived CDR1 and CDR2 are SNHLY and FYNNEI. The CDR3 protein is CASTPDRDRPYGYTF. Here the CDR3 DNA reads TGTGCCAGCACCCCTGACAGGGATCGTCCCTATGGCTACACCTTC.

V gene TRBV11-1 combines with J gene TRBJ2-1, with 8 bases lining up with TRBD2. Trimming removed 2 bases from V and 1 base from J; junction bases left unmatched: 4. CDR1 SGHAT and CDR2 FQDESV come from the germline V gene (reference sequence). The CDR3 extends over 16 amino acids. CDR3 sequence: CASSLFAGGSYNEQFF. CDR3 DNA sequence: TGTGCCAGCAGCTTATTTGCGGGGGGATCCTACAATGAGCAGTTCTTC.

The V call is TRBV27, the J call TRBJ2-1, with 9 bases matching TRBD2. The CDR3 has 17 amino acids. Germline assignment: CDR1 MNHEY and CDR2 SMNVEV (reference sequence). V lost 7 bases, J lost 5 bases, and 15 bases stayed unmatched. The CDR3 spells CASTPLVAGVRNNEQFF. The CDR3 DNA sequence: TGTGCCAGCACTCCTCTTGTAGCGGGGGTCCGAAACAATGAGCAGTTCTTC.

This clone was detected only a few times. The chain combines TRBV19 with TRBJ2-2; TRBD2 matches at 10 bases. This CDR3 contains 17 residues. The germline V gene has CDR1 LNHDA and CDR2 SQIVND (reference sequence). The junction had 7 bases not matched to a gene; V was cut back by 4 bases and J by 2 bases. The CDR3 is CASSTRTSGANTGELFF. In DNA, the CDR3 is TGTGCCAGTAGTACCAGGACTAGCGGAGCTAACACCGGGGAGCTGTTTTTT.

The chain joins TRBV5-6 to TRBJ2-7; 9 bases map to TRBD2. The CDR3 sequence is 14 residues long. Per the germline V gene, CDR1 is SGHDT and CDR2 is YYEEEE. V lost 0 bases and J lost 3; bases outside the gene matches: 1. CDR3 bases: TGTGCCAGCAGCTTGGGACTAGCGGACTACGAGCAGTACTTC. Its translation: CASSLGLADYEQYF. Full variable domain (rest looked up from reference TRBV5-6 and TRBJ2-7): DAGVTQSPTHLIKTRGQQVTLRCSPKSGHDTVSWYQQALGQGPQFIFQYYEEEERQRGNFPDRFSGHQFPNYSSELNVNALLLGDSALYLCASSLGLADYEQYFGPGTRLTVT.

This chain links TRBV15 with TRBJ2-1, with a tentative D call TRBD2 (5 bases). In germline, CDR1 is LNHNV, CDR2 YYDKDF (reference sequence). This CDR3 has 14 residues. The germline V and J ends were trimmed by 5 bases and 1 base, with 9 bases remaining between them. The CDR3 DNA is TGTGCCACCAGCGCGGGCGGGTCCTACAATGAGCAGTTCTTC. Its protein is CATSAGGSYNEQFF.

CDR3 sequence: CASSRAFSGANVLTF. DNA for the CDR3: TGTGCCAGCAGCCGGGCCTTCTCTGGGGCCAACGTCCTGACTTTC. The chain uses TRBV3-1 (or the pseudogene TRBV3-2) and TRBJ2-6; no clear D. This CDR3 spans 15 amino acids. Deletions cut 4 bases from V and 0 bases from J, with 7 bases between. Germline CDR1 is LGHDT and CDR2 is YNNKEL (reference sequence).

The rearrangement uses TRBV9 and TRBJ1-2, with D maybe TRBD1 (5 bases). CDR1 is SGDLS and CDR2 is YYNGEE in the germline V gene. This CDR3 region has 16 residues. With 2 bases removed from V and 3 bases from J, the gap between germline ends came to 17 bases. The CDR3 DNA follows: TGTGCCAGCAGCGTGCCCTCGGAGGGAGGGGACTATGGCTACACCTTC. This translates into CASSVPSEGGDYGYTF. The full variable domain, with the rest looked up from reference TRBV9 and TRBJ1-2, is DSGVTQTPKHLITATGQRVTLRCSPRSGDLSVYWYQQSLDQGLQFLIQYYNGEERAKGNILERFSAQQFPDLHSELNLSSLELGDSALYFCASSVPSEGGDYGYTFGSGTRLTVV.

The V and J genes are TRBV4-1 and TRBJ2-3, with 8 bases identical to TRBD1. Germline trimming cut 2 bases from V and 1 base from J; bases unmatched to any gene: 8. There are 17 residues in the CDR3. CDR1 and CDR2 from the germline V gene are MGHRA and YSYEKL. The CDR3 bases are TGCGCCAGCAGCCAAACAGCCCAGGGGGCTGGCACAGATACGCAGTATTTT. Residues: CASSQTAQGAGTDTQYF.

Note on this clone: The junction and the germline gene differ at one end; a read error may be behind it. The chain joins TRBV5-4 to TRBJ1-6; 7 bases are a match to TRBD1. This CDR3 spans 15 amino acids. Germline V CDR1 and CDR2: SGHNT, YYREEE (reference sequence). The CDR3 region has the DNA TGTGCCAGCAGCTCGGGACAGTCCTTTAATTCACCCCTCCACTTT. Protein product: CASSSGQSFNSPLHF.

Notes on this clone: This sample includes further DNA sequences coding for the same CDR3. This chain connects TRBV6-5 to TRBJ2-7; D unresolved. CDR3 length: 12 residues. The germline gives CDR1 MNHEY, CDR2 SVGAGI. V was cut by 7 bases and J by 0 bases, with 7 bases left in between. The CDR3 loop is CASNPGSYEQYF. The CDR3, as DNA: TGTGCCAGCAACCCGGGCTCCTACGAGCAGTACTTC.

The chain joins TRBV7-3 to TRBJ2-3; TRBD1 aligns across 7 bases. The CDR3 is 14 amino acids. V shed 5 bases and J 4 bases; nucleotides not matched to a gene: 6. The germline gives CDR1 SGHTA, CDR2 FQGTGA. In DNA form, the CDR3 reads TGTGCCAGCAGCCTTCGACAGGGAGCAGATACGCAGTATTTT. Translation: CASSLRQGADTQYF.

CDR3 sequence: CASSSLNRENGYTF. The CDR3 DNA is TGTGCCAGCAGCTCGCTAAACAGGGAGAATGGCTACACCTTC. The chain has TRBV5-4 and TRBJ1-2; a weak D match, TRBD1 (6 bases). The V end was cut by 3 bases, the J end by 6 bases, with 15 bases between. Germline CDR1 and CDR2: SGHNT and YYREEE (reference sequence). The CDR3 is 14 amino acids.